These 26 T cell receptor beta chains originate from one sample sequenced in a study of regulatory T cells in long-lasting Graves disease. The TCR beta library used iRepertoire HTBI primers with Arm-PCR amplification of CDR3. TCRdb recomputed calls from the multiplex PCR reads with MiXCR, one row per CDR3 protein. This table holds 400,000 to 650,000 distinct CDR3 sequences, about 16% found once. Time point of the sample: newly diagnosed GD, antithyroid drugs for less than 3 months. PBMC-extracted RNA yielded the TCR library. This sample also belongs to another study, concerning T cells in Graves' hyperthyroidism and ophthalmopathy.

Sequenced material: peripheral blood mononuclear cells (PBMCs), taken at new diagnosis, from a patient treated with antithyroid drugs. These TCRs come from a woman aged 35-65 years with Graves disease.

Regarding this clonotype: This may come from a read error, since a much larger clone is one base off. This rearrangement joins TRBV5-6 to TRBJ1-2, with a possible D match to TRBD1 (5 bases). The CDR3 has 14 amino acids. Germline CDR1 SGHDT, CDR2 YYEEEE. Trimming pared 7 bases from V and 5 bases from J, leaving 18 bases between. Here the CDR3 DNA reads TGTGCCAGCGGCCTAGGGGCCGAGACTTATGGCTACACCTTC. Translating it yields CASGLGAETYGYTF.

The chain links TRBV5-1 to TRBJ1-1; tentatively, D is TRBD1 (6 bases). Trimming took off 4 bases at V and 5 bases at J, with 21 bases between the two ends. The CDR3 spans 16 residues. Germline V gene sequence: CDR1 SGHRS, CDR2 YFSETQ. The DNA for the CDR3 is TGCGCCAGCAGCCCAGGGGATCCCTTGTTGGTAACTGAAGCTTTCTTT. It translates to CASSPGDPLLVTEAFF.

The V gene is TRBV6-1, the J gene TRBJ1-5, with TRBD1 as a possible D gene (5 bases). Germline V gene sequence: CDR1 MNHNS, CDR2 SASEGT. The CDR3 has 18 amino acids. Trimming took off 0 bases at V and 0 bases at J, with 15 bases between the two ends. Here the CDR3 DNA reads TGTGCCAGCAGTGAAGCAAGGACACAGCCCTATAGCAATCAGCCCCAGCATTTT. It codes for CASSEARTQPYSNQPQHF.

This clonotype has just a few counts. This rearrangement joins TRBV15 to TRBJ1-2; 10 bases are a match to TRBD1. The germline CDR1 and CDR2 sequences are LNHNV and YYDKDF (reference sequence). The CDR3 covers 16 residues. J was trimmed by 0 bases and V by 3 bases; bases with no gene match: 4. CDR3 sequence (DNA): TGTGCCACCAGCAGCGACAGGGGGCGGACTAACTATGGCTACACCTTC. It is translated as CATSSDRGRTNYGYTF.

In this sample, this clonotype turned up many times. The chain is built from TRBV6-5 and TRBJ1-1; D may be TRBD1 (5 bases). The CDR3 length is 15 residues. V lost 2 bases, J lost 0 bases, and 10 bases lay in between. Looked up from germline, CDR1 is MNHEY and CDR2 is SVGAGI. The CDR3 loop is CASSYGAEMNTEAFF. As DNA, the CDR3 is TGTGCCAGCAGTTACGGGGCGGAAATGAACACTGAAGCTTTCTTT.

This clonotype has ten or more counts. J is TRBJ1-1 and V is TRBV10-3; D is possibly TRBD1 (6 bases). V was pared by 0 bases and J by 1 base, with 21 bases between. Germline assignment: CDR1 ENHRY and CDR2 SYGVKD. The CDR3 has 19 amino acids. The DNA of the CDR3 is TGTGCCATCAGTGAGTCGCGACACACGACAGGCAGGAAGAACACTGAAGCTTTCTTT. This translates into CAISESRHTTGRKNTEAFF.

This clonotype was seen many times. The CDR3 DNA sequence: TGTGCCATCAGGCAGGGAGGGGGCCAGCCCCAGCATTTT. Its protein product is CAIRQGGGQPQHF. This chain uses TRBV10-3 with TRBJ1-5; TRBD1 matches at 7 bases. V was clipped by 6 bases and J by 7 bases; unmatched bases: 6. Germline V gives CDR1 ENHRY, CDR2 SYGVKD. This CDR3 is built from 13 residues.

J is TRBJ2-4 and V is TRBV28, with D unclear. V gave up 4 bases and J gave up 1 base, with 17 bases separating them. The CDR3 has 17 amino acids. Germline CDR1 MDHEN, CDR2 SYDVKM. CDR3: CASSYALILGAKNIQYF. DNA of the CDR3: TGTGCCAGCAGTTATGCCCTCATTCTAGGGGCCAAAAACATTCAGTACTTC.

This chain connects TRBV10-2 to TRBJ2-3; 10 bases map to TRBD2. The V segment lost 7 bases and the J segment 6 bases; nucleotides outside the gene matches: 7. The CDR3 extends over 14 amino acids. Per germline, CDR1 WSHSY and CDR2 SAAADI. CDR3 DNA: TGCGCCAGCACCCTAGCGGGGGCGCGGGATACGCAGTATTTT. Translating it yields CASTLAGARDTQYF.

The table lists this clonotype with a few counts. The V gene is TRBV2, the J gene TRBJ1-1; D is uncertain. V was trimmed by 9 bases and J by 11 bases, leaving 13 bases between them. Germline CDR1 SNHLY, CDR2 FYNNEI. The CDR3 has 10 amino acids. CDR3 bases: TGTGCCAGTAGGACGGTAGACGCTTTCTTT. This translates into CASRTVDAFF.

The chain links TRBV10-2 to TRBJ2-2; TRBD1 agrees at 10 bases. CDR1 is WSHSY and CDR2 is SAAADI in the germline V gene. Trimming took 5 bases from V and 3 from J; bases not matched to a gene: 12. The CDR3 has 18 residues. The CDR3 reads CASSRGQGLVVHTGELFF. The CDR3 nucleotides read TGCGCCAGCAGTAGGGGACAGGGGTTGGTGGTCCACACCGGGGAGCTGTTTTTT.

V gene TRBV4-1 combines with J gene TRBJ1-1, with 9 nucleotides matching TRBD1. The CDR3 consists of 15 residues. After removal of 3 bases from V and 8 bases from J, the junction contained 10 bases not matched to a gene. CDR1 MGHRA and CDR2 YSYEKL come from the germline V gene. CDR3 bases: TGCGCCAGCAGCCACCCTTCACAGGGGGCCGCGGAAGCTTTCTTT. This codes for CASSHPSQGAAEAFF.

This clonotype was seen many times. CDR3 sequence reads: CASSQQEETQYF. DNA for the CDR3: TGTGCCAGCAGCCAACAGGAAGAGACCCAGTACTTC. V and J are TRBV2 and TRBJ2-5; a weak D match, TRBD1 (5 bases). V was trimmed by 6 bases and J by 3 bases, leaving 8 bases between them. The germline V gene has CDR1 SNHLY and CDR2 FYNNEI. The CDR3 length is 12 residues.

There are many counts of this clonotype. The chain links TRBV5-1 to TRBJ1-1, with unresolved D. V dropped 4 bases and J dropped 5 bases, with 18 bases sitting between them. The CDR3 contains 15 residues. From germline, CDR1 is SGHRS and CDR2 YFSETQ. The CDR3: CASSPLGEGWTEAFF. The CDR3 nucleotides read TGCGCCAGCAGCCCCCTGGGCGAGGGTTGGACTGAAGCTTTCTTT.

This clonotype was observed once. This sequence is one base from a far larger clone and is likely a read error. This rearrangement joins TRBV9 to TRBJ2-5; 7 nucleotides line up with TRBD1. This CDR3 is built from 17 residues. The germline CDR1 and CDR2 sequences are SGDLS and YYNGEE. CDR3 nucleotides: TGTGCCAGCAGCCCACCGGGACAGCAGGTTCGACAAGAGACCCCGTACTTC. This encodes CASSPPGQQVRQETPYF.

V gene TRBV20-1 combines with J gene TRBJ2-1; TRBD2 matches 10 bases. The junction had 15 bases not matched to a gene; V was cut back by 4 bases and J by 12 bases. Looked up from germline, CDR1 is DFQATT and CDR2 is SNEGSKA (reference sequence). The CDR3 covers 15 residues. The CDR3, as DNA: TGCAGTGCTATAGAGCTAGCGGGGGCCTTTTCGGCGCAGTTCTTC. This codes for CSAIELAGAFSAQFF.

This clonotype was counted many times. The chain couples TRBV20-1 to TRBJ1-5; 7 positions agree with TRBD1. The CDR3 consists of 16 residues. In germline, CDR1 is DFQATT, CDR2 SNEGSKA (reference sequence). The J segment lost 5 bases and the V segment lost 0 bases, leaving 10 bases of the junction unmatched. The DNA for the CDR3 is TGCAGTGCTAGAGAGTTTGGGCAGGGGGGATATCAGCCCCAGCATTTT. Translation: CSAREFGQGGYQPQHF.

This clonotype has just a few counts. This chain uses TRBV11-2 with TRBJ2-5; the match to TRBD2 covers 7 bases. V was clipped by 8 bases and J by 5 bases; unmatched bases: 2. This CDR3 spans 11 amino acids. Germline V gives CDR1 SGHAT, CDR2 FQNNGV. CDR3: CASFGGETQYF. DNA of the CDR3: TGTGCCAGCTTCGGGGGGGAGACCCAGTACTTC.

This clonotype occurred a few times. The germline gene is not matched at one end of the junction; a read error may be the cause. The CDR3 region has the DNA TGCAGTGAAAACAGGGGTACTGAAGCTCTCTTT. Translation: CSENRGTEALF. V is TRBV29-1 and J is TRBJ1-1; 7 bases agree with TRBD1. Per germline, CDR1 SQVTM and CDR2 ANQGSEA. The CDR3 spans 11 residues. Looking up the rest from reference TRBV29-1 and TRBJ1-1 gives the full variable domain: SAVISQKPSRDICQRGTSLTIQCQVDSQVTMMFWYRQQPGQSLTLIATANQGSEATYESGFVIDKFPISRPNLTFSTLTVSNMSPEDSSIYLCSENRGTEALFGQGTRLTVV.

The chain uses TRBV3-1 and TRBJ2-1; 8 nucleotides line up with TRBD2. This CDR3 spans 16 amino acids. From germline, CDR1 is LGHDT and CDR2 YNNKEL (reference sequence). The J segment lost 7 bases and the V segment lost 4 bases, leaving 12 bases of the junction unmatched. The CDR3: CASSPGRGGGSNEQFF. CDR3 bases: TGTGCCAGCAGCCCGGGCAGGGGCGGGGGGTCAAATGAGCAGTTCTTC.

V and J are TRBV6-2 or TRBV6-3 and TRBJ1-2; D unresolved. This CDR3 has 12 amino acids. Trimming took off 4 bases at V and 4 bases at J, with 7 bases between the two ends. Germline V gene lookup returns CDR1 MNHEY and CDR2 SVGEGT. Here the CDR3 DNA reads TGTGCCAGCAGTTCGGACCCCTATGGCTACACCTTC. This encodes CASSSDPYGYTF.

The J gene is TRBJ1-1, the V gene TRBV5-6, with D possibly TRBD1 on 5 matching bases. Germline CDR1 is SGHDT and CDR2 is YYEEEE. This CDR3 is 18 amino acids long. V lost 0 bases to trimming and J lost 2 bases, with 20 bases between them. Written as DNA, the CDR3 is TGTGCCAGCAGCTTGGCCCTTGCAGGGTTTCGTGTCAACACTGAAGCTTTCTTT. Amino acids: CASSLALAGFRVNTEAFF.

The chain is built from TRBV19 and TRBJ1-5, with 7 bases that match TRBD1. V lost 2 bases and J lost 4; bases outside the gene matches: 5. Germline V gene data show CDR1 as LNHDA and CDR2 as SQIVND (reference sequence). The CDR3 has 15 amino acids. CDR3 DNA sequence: TGTGCCAGTAGTATAACAGGGGCGGGGAATCAGCCCCAGCATTTT. Its protein is CASSITGAGNQPQHF.

The sample holds many counts of this clonotype. This chain joins TRBV5-1 and TRBJ1-2; D remains unclear. Germline V lookup: CDR1 SGHRS, CDR2 YFSETQ. V lost 1 base and J 4 bases, leaving 8 bases between the germline ends. This CDR3 region has 13 residues. The CDR3 protein is CASSLTDGYGYTF. In DNA, the CDR3 is TGCGCCAGCAGCTTGACAGATGGCTATGGCTACACCTTC.

There are many counts of this clonotype. The chain links TRBV24-1 to TRBJ2-1; the match to TRBD1 covers 9 bases. Trimming took 3 bases from V and 9 from J; bases not matched to a gene: 8. The CDR3 is 15 residues long. Germline-derived CDR1 and CDR2 are KGHDR and SFDVKD. The CDR3 DNA reads as TGTGCCACCAGTGATCCGGGACAGGGAGGGATTGAGCAGTTCTTC. Residues: CATSDPGQGGIEQFF.

To note about this clonotype: Being one base from a much bigger clone, this may be a read error. This chain uses TRBV3-1 with TRBJ2-7, with 7 bases identical to TRBD1. Germline values: CDR1 LGHDT, CDR2 YNNKEL (reference sequence). Trimming cost V 2 bases and J 2 bases; bases outside gene matches: 6. The CDR3 is made up of 15 amino acids. This CDR3 is CASSQYRGGTYEQYF. Written as DNA, the CDR3 is TGTGCCAGCAGCCAATACAGGGGCGGTACCTACGAGCAGTACTTC.